This T cell receptor beta chain was recovered during a study of brain T cells in children with intractable seizures. The germline CDR1 and CDR2 sequences are KGHDR and SFDVKD. The V gene end was trimmed by 4 bases and the J gene end by 3 bases; junction bases not matched to a gene: 8. This CDR3 comprises 17 residues. This table comes from immunoSEQ multiplex PCR, and its TCRdb copy is limited to in-frame clones, with some not included. The sample lists about 340,000 clones, over 85% occurring once. Indicated time point: blood from clinic visit 5 months post-surgery; TSC patient then seizure free. This clone was detected only once.

The V and J genes are TRBV24-1 and TRBJ2-1; TRBD2 agrees at 10 bases. The receptor was derived from a boy less than two years old with tuberous sclerosis and intractable seizures. Specimen: peripheral blood, collected more than 4 months after surgery. In DNA form, the CDR3 reads TGTGCCACCAGTGACCCTAGCGGGAGCTCCCTCTACAATGAGCAGTTCTTC. This translates into CATSDPSGSSLYNEQFF.